This is a list of T cell receptor beta chains from one sample in a study of blood T cell repertoires in COVID-19. The assay was immunoSEQ multiplex PCR, and TCRdb's table has in-frame clones only and misses some. The sample shows 650,000 to 800,000 clones, more than 80% of them seen only once. The source material was peripheral blood. These receptors were obtained from a woman aged 18-30 years with acute or convalescent COVID-19. The CDR3 runs from the conserved cysteine through the conserved F or W. The order of the fields is D gene, J gene, V gene, clone size, CDR3 DNA, CDR3 protein. D genes are given only for firm matches. Clone size is stated in some rows and not others, as once, few, many or a class when expanded.

D: TRBD1; J: TRBJ1-2; V: TRBV5-5; size: NA; DNA: TGTGCCAGCAGCACCGACAGGGGGCAGAGCTATGGCTACACCTTC; CDR3: CASSTDRGQSYGYTF
D: NA; J: TRBJ2-6; V: TRBV27; size: NA; DNA: TGTGCCAGCAGTCGCCCAGGGGCGGGCTCTGGGGCCAACGTCCTGACTTTC; CDR3: CASSRPGAGSGANVLTF
D: TRBD1; J: TRBJ1-2; V: TRBV29-1; size: NA; DNA: TGCAGCGGGCGGACAGGGGGCGTTGGGGGCTATGGCTACACCTTC; CDR3: CSGRTGGVGGYGYTF
D: NA; J: TRBJ1-1; V: TRBV6-5; size: NA; DNA: TGTGCCAGCAGTTTGGGAGGGAAGACTGAAGCTTTCTTT; CDR3: CASSLGGKTEAFF
D: TRBD1; J: TRBJ1-1; V: TRBV2; size: NA; DNA: TGTGCCAAAAGCCAGGGGGCGGGTGCTGAAGCTTTCTTT; CDR3: CAKSQGAGAEAFF
D: NA; J: TRBJ1-2; V: TRBV19; size: NA; DNA: TGTGCCAGTAGTATTAAGGGACTCCACCGGGATGGCTACACCTTC; CDR3: CASSIKGLHRDGYTF
D: TRBD2; J: TRBJ2-7; V: TRBV6-6; size: NA; DNA: TGTGCCAGCAGTCCCCTCCCACTAGCGGGGATAAACCGCTACGAGCAGTACTTC; CDR3: CASSPLPLAGINRYEQYF
D: NA; J: TRBJ2-4; V: TRBV11-2; size: NA; DNA: TGTGCCAGCAGCTTATCTGTAGACTTTCAGTACTTC; CDR3: CASSLSVDFQYF
D: NA; J: TRBJ2-3; V: TRBV12-3/TRBV12-4; size: NA; DNA: TGTGCCATCACTGAGTCAGATACGCAGTATTTT; CDR3: CAITESDTQYF
D: NA; J: TRBJ2-7; V: TRBV6-5; size: NA; DNA: TGTGCCAGCAAATTGAGTACCACTTACGAGCAGTACTTC; CDR3: CASKLSTTYEQYF
D: NA; J: TRBJ1-2; V: TRBV5-4; size: NA; DNA: TGTGCCAGCAACAGGGACGGGAACTATGGCTACACCTTC; CDR3: CASNRDGNYGYTF
D: NA; J: TRBJ2-3; V: TRBV21-1; size: NA; DNA: TGTGCCAGCAGCAAATGGAGGTCCAGGGAGGTAAGCCCAGATACGCAGTATTTT; CDR3: CASSKWRSREVSPDTQYF
D: TRBD1; J: TRBJ2-2; V: TRBV5-1; size: few; DNA: TGCGCCAGCAGCTCAACCGGATGGACAGGGGGATTAGCCGGGGAGCTGTTTTTT; CDR3: CASSSTGWTGGLAGELFF
D: NA; J: TRBJ1-4; V: TRBV10-1; size: NA; DNA: TGCGCCAGCAGTGTGCGGAGAACTAATGAAAAACTGTTTTTT; CDR3: CASSVRRTNEKLFF
D: NA; J: TRBJ1-5; V: TRBV24-1; size: NA; DNA: TGTGCCACCAGTGATTTTTTCCCTTCAGGGTTTGGTCAGCCCCAGCATTTT; CDR3: CATSDFFPSGFGQPQHF
D: NA; J: TRBJ1-6; V: TRBV4-1; size: NA; DNA: TGCGCCAGCAGCCAAGACCCCCGGAGGGCTTATAATTCACCCCTCCACTTT; CDR3: CASSQDPRRAYNSPLHF
D: NA; J: TRBJ1-2; V: TRBV19; size: NA; DNA: TGTGCCAGTAGTATAGTCGGCGGCTCTAACTATGGCTACACCTTC; CDR3: CASSIVGGSNYGYTF
D: NA; J: TRBJ2-7; V: TRBV29-1; size: NA; DNA: TGCAGCGTTGAGAAGGGAGCCTACGAGCAGTACTTC; CDR3: CSVEKGAYEQYF
D: NA; J: TRBJ2-7; V: TRBV6-2/TRBV6-3; size: once; DNA: TGTGCCAGCAGTTACAGGGACTCAGGTTCCTACGAGCAGTACTTC; CDR3: CASSYRDSGSYEQYF
D: NA; J: TRBJ1-2; V: TRBV9; size: NA; DNA: TGTGCCAGCAGCCCTTACGAGGTCCCCAACTATGGCTACACCTTC; CDR3: CASSPYEVPNYGYTF
D: TRBD1; J: TRBJ2-2; V: TRBV27; size: NA; DNA: TGTGCCAGCAGTTTACAGGGGGCTCAAACCGGGGAGCTGTTTTTT; CDR3: CASSLQGAQTGELFF
D: NA; J: TRBJ2-1; V: TRBV9; size: once; DNA: TGTGCCAGCAGCGTCCCCCCCAGGCGGACAATGGGAAGTCACAATGAGCAGTTCTTC; CDR3: CASSVPPRRTMGSHNEQFF
D: NA; J: TRBJ1-1; V: TRBV19; size: NA; DNA: TGTGCCACTAGGGACCGGGGGAACACTGAAGCTTTCTTT; CDR3: CATRDRGNTEAFF
D: TRBD1; J: TRBJ1-5; V: TRBV19; size: NA; DNA: TGTGCCAGTAAACTTGACAGGGGCTCATCGGGCAATCAGCCCCAGCATTTT; CDR3: CASKLDRGSSGNQPQHF